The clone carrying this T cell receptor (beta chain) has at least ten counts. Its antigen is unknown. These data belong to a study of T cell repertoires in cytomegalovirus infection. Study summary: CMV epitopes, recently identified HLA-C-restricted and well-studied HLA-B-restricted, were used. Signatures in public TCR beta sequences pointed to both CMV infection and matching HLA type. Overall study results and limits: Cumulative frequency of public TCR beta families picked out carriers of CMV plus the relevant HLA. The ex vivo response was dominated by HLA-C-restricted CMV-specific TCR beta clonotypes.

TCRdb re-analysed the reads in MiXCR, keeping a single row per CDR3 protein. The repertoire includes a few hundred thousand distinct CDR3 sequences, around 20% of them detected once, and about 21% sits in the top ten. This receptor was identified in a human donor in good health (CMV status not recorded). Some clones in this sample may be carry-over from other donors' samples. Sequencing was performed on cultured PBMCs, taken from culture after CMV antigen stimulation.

CDR3 region: CASSLASAGRNYGYTF. The CDR3 DNA reads as TGTGCCAGCAGCTTAGCGTCGGCAGGGCGAAACTATGGCTACACCTTC. J is TRBJ1-2 and V is TRBV7-9, with D perhaps matching TRBD1 (5 bases). V lost 0 bases to trimming and J lost 2 bases, with 13 bases between them. CDR3 length: 16 amino acids. Germline CDR1 reads SEHNR; CDR2 reads FQNEAQ (reference sequence).